This T cell receptor (beta chain) was sequenced for a study of CD4 T cells in relation to SARS-CoV-2 and coronaviruses. The wider study: ViraFEST: approximately ten-day antigen culture of PBMCs, then TCR beta CDR3 sequencing. Controls used an HIV-1 Nef peptide pool or no peptide.

As concerns this clone: Its matching antigen is unknown.

V lost 3 bases and J 7 bases, leaving 15 bases between the germline ends. Germline V gives CDR1 SGHTS, CDR2 YDEGEE. This CDR3 has 14 amino acids. The table came from immunoSEQ multiplex PCR; TCRdb's copy has only in-frame clones and leaves some out. The table has just over 25,000 clones, about three quarters seen once. Before the COVID-19 pandemic, during about 2011-2019, CD4+ T cells were taken from unexposed donors. CD4+ T cells were isolated from the cells after 10 days of culture. Testing used SARS-CoV-2 S/N and four cold-coronavirus spikes on unexposed-donor CD4+ T cells, cells permitting. Each well had a few million PBMCs in about 5% human AB serum with IL-2.

The receptor was derived from a human donor in good health. Sample: CD4+ T cells from PBMCs, cultured in vitro. The rearrangement links TRBV5-8 to TRBJ2-3; D may be TRBD1 (6 bases). In nucleotides, the CDR3 is TGTGCCAGCAGCTACCGACAGGCCCCTCATACGCAGTATTTT. Protein product: CASSYRQAPHTQYF.